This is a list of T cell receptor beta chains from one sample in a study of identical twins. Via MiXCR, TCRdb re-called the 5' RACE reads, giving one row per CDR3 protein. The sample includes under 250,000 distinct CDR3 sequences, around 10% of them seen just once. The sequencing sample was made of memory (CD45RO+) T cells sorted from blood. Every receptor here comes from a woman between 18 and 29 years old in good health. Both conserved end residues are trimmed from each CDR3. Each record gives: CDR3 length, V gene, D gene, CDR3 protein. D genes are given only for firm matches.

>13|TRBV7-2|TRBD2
ASSLGLAVQETQY
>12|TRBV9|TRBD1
ASSQGQATGELF
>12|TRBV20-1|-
SALSRAVEDTQY
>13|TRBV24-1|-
ATSDPGSGANVLT
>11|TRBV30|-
AWTVANTGELF
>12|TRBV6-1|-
ASTGQNYNSPLH
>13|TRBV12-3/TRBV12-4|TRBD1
ASSLRQGYTGELF
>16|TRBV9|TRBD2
ASSAGLAGAPSQETQY
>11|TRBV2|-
ASRRQSNTEAF
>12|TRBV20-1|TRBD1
SAMHGQGGTEAF
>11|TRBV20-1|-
RPSGGRDTEAF
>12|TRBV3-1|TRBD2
ASSREGREYEQY
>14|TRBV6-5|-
ASSYSMQGSPGELF
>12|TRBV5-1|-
ASSSGVAKNIQY
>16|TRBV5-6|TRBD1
ASSFIGQGATGANVLT